The next 8 T cell receptor beta chains were all read from a single sample in a study of blood T cells in healthy people across ages. A sample-barcoded 5' primer and a J-beta primer mix were used in a second PCR of roughly 7 to 11 cycles. Via MiXCR, TCRdb re-called the 5' RACE reads, giving one row per CDR3 protein. The sample holds some 1.4 million distinct CDR3 sequences, 42% seen once. Sequencing used blood. These receptors were obtained from a woman aged 18-29 years in good health.

This clonotype was observed a few times. The chain recombines TRBV7-2 with TRBJ1-5; 11 bases are a match to TRBD1. The CDR3 extends over 16 amino acids. Trimming took 4 bases from V and 7 from J; bases not matched to a gene: 9. Germline V gene data show CDR1 as SGHTA and CDR2 as FQGNSA. The CDR3 nucleotides are TGTGCCAGCAGCTCCCTAGGAGGGACAGGGGGACAGCCCCAGCATTTT. Translated, it gives CASSSLGGTGGQPQHF.

This chain uses TRBV20-1 with TRBJ2-1; 12 nucleotides agree with TRBD2. Germline V gives CDR1 DFQATT, CDR2 SNEGSKA (reference sequence). The CDR3 has 18 amino acids. With 1 base clipped from V and 4 bases from J, the junction kept 11 bases outside the gene matches. Here the CDR3 reads CSARVERTSGKGYNEQFF. DNA for the CDR3: TGCAGTGCTAGAGTTGAAAGGACTAGCGGGAAAGGGTACAATGAGCAGTTCTTC.

In its sample, this clonotype was seen once. The chain joins TRBV9 to TRBJ1-2; weak D call: TRBD1 (5 bases). Germline V gives CDR1 SGDLS, CDR2 YYNGEE. The CDR3 runs to 16 residues. The V end lost 4 bases, the J end lost 3 bases, and 19 bases lay between the germline ends. This CDR3 reads CASSPDLRGRYYGYTF. Written as DNA, the CDR3 is TGTGCCAGCAGCCCCGATTTACGGGGGAGGTACTATGGCTACACCTTC.

The rearrangement links TRBV6-1 to TRBJ2-3, with 11 bases matching TRBD2. Germline values: CDR1 MNHNS, CDR2 SASEGT. This CDR3 contains 17 residues. The V segment lost 5 bases and the J segment 3 bases; nucleotides outside the gene matches: 10. The CDR3 protein is CASSPRLAGLRTDTQYF. The CDR3, as DNA: TGTGCCAGCAGTCCACGACTAGCGGGGCTACGAACAGATACGCAGTATTTT.

This chain links TRBV15 with TRBJ2-1, with 11 bases that match TRBD2. The ends lost 4 bases at V and 1 base at J; junction bases unmatched: 3. This CDR3 spans 16 amino acids. Germline V lookup: CDR1 LNHNV, CDR2 YYDKDF (reference sequence). CDR3 DNA: TGTGCCACCAGCACCTTAGCGGGGGGGTCCTACAATGAGCAGTTCTTC. Protein product: CATSTLAGGSYNEQFF.

J is TRBJ2-7 and V is TRBV27; D might be TRBD2 (6 bases). CDR1 MNHEY and CDR2 SMNVEV come from the germline V gene (reference sequence). Trimming stripped 8 bases from V and 4 bases from J, with 21 bases between. The CDR3 runs 15 residues. CDR3 residues: CASVRVPGLLYEQYF. Written as DNA, the CDR3 is TGTGCCAGCGTTAGGGTACCGGGACTCCTATACGAGCAGTACTTC.

This clonotype was counted a few times. This chain joins TRBV20-1 and TRBJ1-5; a possible D gene is TRBD1 (6 bases). V was cut by 6 bases and J by 3 bases, with 12 bases left in between. This CDR3 spans 13 amino acids. The germline CDR1 and CDR2 sequences are DFQATT and SNEGSKA (reference sequence). The DNA of the CDR3 is TGCAGTGCGGGGGCAGGGTACAATCAGCCCCAGCATTTT. Translation: CSAGAGYNQPQHF.

The chain has TRBV9 and TRBJ1-2; the match to TRBD1 covers 9 bases. The CDR3 covers 15 residues. Germline V lookup: CDR1 SGDLS, CDR2 YYNGEE. Losses at the gene ends were 1 base for V and 1 base for J; bases not matched to a gene: 2. The CDR3 loop reads CASSVSGQGNYGYTF. Here the CDR3 DNA reads TGTGCCAGCAGCGTATCGGGACAGGGTAACTATGGCTACACCTTC.